This TCR beta chain was observed in a study of early T cells in non-severe SARS-CoV-2 infection (TCRdb year 2021). Broadly, across the study: Because TCR sequencing was done on bulk RNA from unsorted whole blood, the alpha and beta chains could not be paired. What the authors observed across the whole study: Matching against VDJdb was skewed toward anti-spike CD8 responses, likely underestimated virus-specific expansions, and missed private and CD4 specificities.

Libraries were made using 5' RACE. Instrument on record: NextSeq 500. The TCR library protocol attached unique molecular identifiers to individual cDNA molecules to correct for sequencing error and PCR bias. Both TCR alpha and beta chains were sequenced, and tight co-correlation was observed between alpha and beta sequence abundances in each sample. In the source study's methods: V gene, J gene and CDR3 annotation of TCR sequences was performed with Decombinator V4. TCRs were defined as expanded if a significant change between any two time points was detected under a Poisson model with p below 0.0001. TCR abundances were normalised to the total number of TCRs sequenced per sample and expressed as counts per million. A search of VDJdb, accessed on 1 November 2021, was run for TCRs annotated to CMV, EBV and SARS-CoV-2, with TCRs annotated for multiple antigens excluded. TCRdb trimmed the raw reads at Q25, called clones with MiXCR and kept productive beta chains. Rows with a matching CDR3 protein are joined into one entry that keeps the most common DNA and genes. The V and J calls, along with clone size, are taken from TCRdb and not from the paper's own processing. Here the sample has 68,000 or so distinct CDR3 sequences; approximately 12% occur a single time. The ten largest clones capture around 1.8% of the sample.

This was a case-control study nested in a cohort of healthcare workers in London, UK, who had nasopharyngeal swab PCR tests and blood samples taken every week. Healthcare workers were recruited between 23 and 31 March 2020, during the week of the UK lockdown, and were followed weekly for up to roughly 16 weeks. A word on this clonotype: The clone's antigen remains unknown. No much larger clone exists at a distance of one base, and base qualities are not known.

This TCR came from an adult who was a healthcare worker with PCR-confirmed SARS-CoV-2 infection or an uninfected control (not recorded which). The source material was whole blood.

The sequenced DNA: TGTGCCAGTATTCCTAGGGGTTATAGCAATCAGCCCCAGCATTTT. This sequence encodes CASIPRGYSNQPQHF. The chain links TRBV19 with TRBJ1-5; a tentative D call is TRBD1 (5 bases match). The CDR3 sequence holds 15 residues, the cysteine and phenylalanine included. Just CDR3 DNA is preserved here, 45 bases in frame from base 1. According to the germline V gene (reference sequence), CDR1 reads LNHDA and CDR2 reads SQIVND. Trimming at the junction amounts to 7 bases on V and 0 bases on J, and the germline ends lie 13 bases apart.